The clone carrying this TCR beta chain is categorized as medium-sized (0.01 to 0.1%). The antigen remains undetermined. The germline V gene encodes CDR1 KGHSH and CDR2 LQKENI. This CDR3 region has 14 residues. V shed 8 bases and J shed 0 bases, with 13 bases lying between them. The record originates from a study of spatial heterogeneity in lung cancer. Study-level points and caveats: Tumors with more nonsynonymous mutations had more expanded intratumoral alpha and beta TCRs. Expanded TCRs classified as ubiquitous or regional were counted, and these counts tracked ubiquitous and regional nonsynonymous mutations, respectively.

The time point denotes: sample taken at primary tumor resection. In TCRdb, the 5' RACE reads were re-called with MiXCR into one record per CDR3 protein. Here the sample spans 6,500 to 8,000 distinct CDR3 sequences, less than 3.5% being singletons. The specimen comprised lung tumor tissue, sampled at surgery. The origin of this receptor is a male donor with early-stage non-small cell lung cancer. V is TRBV18 and J is TRBJ1-2; a possible D gene is TRBD1 (5 bases). The CDR3 loop is CASRREGSNYGYTF. In nucleotides, the CDR3 is TGTGCCAGCAGGAGAGAGGGGTCTAACTATGGCTACACCTTC.